A single sample is the source of the 27 T cell receptor beta chains below, sequenced in a study of cytomegalovirus exposure and HLA in healthy donors. PCR employed 60 Vbeta and 13 Jbeta primers. Clones were read by immunoSEQ multiplex PCR, and TCRdb kept only the in-frame ones, dropping some. Here the sample table reports around 100,000 clones. The sample was PBMCs. Every receptor here comes from a woman in her twenties or thirties in good health and CMV-seronegative.

The chain joins TRBV25-1 to TRBJ1-1; no reliable D call. Germline V gives CDR1 MGHDK, CDR2 SYGVNS. The CDR3 covers 14 residues. The germline V and J ends were trimmed by 4 bases and 1 base, with 10 bases remaining between them. CDR3 in amino acids: CASSGTPWNTEAFF. For the CDR3, the DNA is TGTGCCAGCAGTGGAACTCCTTGGAACACTGAAGCTTTCTTT.

The chain has TRBV5-1 and TRBJ1-2; 7 bases align to TRBD1. Trimming removed 6 bases from V and 7 bases from J; junction bases left unmatched: 9. The CDR3 spans 13 residues. Germline CDR1 is SGHRS and CDR2 is YFSETQ. This CDR3 reads CASTPTGTRGYTF. The CDR3 DNA reads as TGCGCCAGCACCCCGACAGGGACCCGTGGCTACACCTTC.

The rearrangement joins TRBV7-3 to TRBJ1-1, with D uncertain. Germline loops: CDR1 SGHTA, CDR2 FQGTGA. CDR3 length: 15 amino acids. Trimming removed 1 base at V and 4 bases at J, with 13 bases between. CDR3 DNA: TGTGCCAGCAGCTTAAATGCCGTGGGAGGCACTGAAGCTTTCTTT. Its translation is CASSLNAVGGTEAFF.

As regards this clone: The sample carries other DNA sequences with the same CDR3. The chain couples TRBV7-9 to TRBJ2-1; a weak D match, TRBD2 (6 bases). CDR1 and CDR2 from the germline V gene are SEHNR and FQNEAQ (reference sequence). This CDR3 spans 16 amino acids. V was pared by 7 bases and J by 10 bases, with 26 bases between. CDR3 nucleotides: TGTGCCAGCACCCCAGGAGGGCAGGGTCGAACGCGCGAGCAGTTCTTC. This sequence encodes CASTPGGQGRTREQFF.

The chain is built from TRBV7-2 and TRBJ2-1; 10 nucleotides line up with TRBD2. CDR3 length equals 15 residues. The V and J ends lost 5 bases and 9 bases, in that order; junction bases with no gene match: 10. CDR1 SGHTA and CDR2 FQGNSA come from the germline V gene. In DNA, the CDR3 is TGTGCCAGCAGCCGACAGACTAGCGGGTGGGGTGAGCAGTTCTTC. This gives the protein CASSRQTSGWGEQFF. Complete variable domain (other parts from reference TRBV7-2 and TRBJ2-1): GAGVSQSPSNKVTEKGKDVELRCDPISGHTALYWYRQSLGQGLEFLIYFQGNSAPDKSGLPSDRFSAERTGGSVSTLTIQRTQQEDSAVYLCASSRQTSGWGEQFFGPGTRLTVL.

CDR3 nucleotide sequence: TGTGCCAGCAGCTTTGCGGGGTTTGGAGATACGCAGTATTTT. This encodes CASSFAGFGDTQYF. The gene calls are TRBV7-8 and TRBJ2-3; perhaps TRBD2 as D (6 bases). V lost 3 bases to trimming and J lost 5 bases, with 12 bases between them. Germline CDR1 SGHVS, CDR2 FQNEAQ. There are 14 residues in the CDR3.

J is TRBJ2-2 and V is TRBV5-1; TRBD1 might be the D (6 bases). Trimming cost V 3 bases and J 0 bases, with 9 bases left between them. The CDR3 runs 15 residues. CDR1 and CDR2 (germline): SGHRS, YFSETQ. The CDR3 region is CASSSGTTNTGELFF. CDR3 bases: TGCGCCAGCAGCTCCGGGACAACGAACACCGGGGAGCTGTTTTTT. Complete variable domain (other parts from reference TRBV5-1 and TRBJ2-2): KAGVTQTPRYLIKTRGQQVTLSCSPISGHRSVSWYQQTPGQGLQFLFEYFSETQRNKGNFPGRFSGRQFSNSRSEMNVSTLELGDSALYLCASSSGTTNTGELFFGEGSRLTVL.

The chain recombines TRBV4-1 with TRBJ2-5, with TRBD1 identical over 7 bases. The CDR3 has 15 residues. Germline assignment: CDR1 MGHRA and CDR2 YSYEKL. The junction had 5 bases not matched to a gene; V was cut back by 1 base and J by 3 bases. CDR3 coding DNA: TGCGCCAGCAGCCAAGCGCCGACAGGGAAAGAGACCCAGTACTTC. It translates to CASSQAPTGKETQYF.

The genes are TRBV2 and TRBJ2-7; TRBD1 matches 8 bases. Germline values: CDR1 SNHLY, CDR2 FYNNEI. The J segment lost 2 bases and the V segment lost 6 bases, leaving 3 bases of the junction unmatched. The CDR3 contains 13 residues. The CDR3 here is CASRGQGPYEQYF. CDR3 nucleotides: TGTGCCAGCAGAGGACAGGGACCCTACGAGCAGTACTTC.

This sequence joins TRBV19 and TRBJ1-5; D is uncertain. The V end lost 1 base, the J end lost 4 bases, and 5 bases lay between the germline ends. This CDR3 contains 13 residues. The germline V gene encodes CDR1 LNHDA and CDR2 SQIVND (reference sequence). Here the CDR3 reads CASSIGGNQPQHF. For the CDR3, the DNA is TGTGCCAGTAGTATAGGAGGGAATCAGCCCCAGCATTTT.

This rearrangement joins TRBV27 to TRBJ2-1; possible D gene TRBD2, 5 bases. CDR3 size: 14 residues. From germline, CDR1 is MNHEY and CDR2 SMNVEV (reference sequence). V dropped 8 bases and J dropped 0 bases, with 11 bases sitting between them. The chain's CDR3 is CASRNGNSYNEQFF. The CDR3 DNA is TGTGCCAGCCGTAACGGGAACTCCTACAATGAGCAGTTCTTC.

The rearrangement uses TRBV4-1 and TRBJ1-5; a possible D gene is TRBD1 (5 bases). V lost 1 base and J 3 bases, leaving 13 bases between the germline ends. Germline assignment: CDR1 MGHRA and CDR2 YSYEKL. This CDR3 has 16 residues. CDR3 DNA sequence: TGCGCCAGCAGCCAAGGGTTAGGCAGGGCCAATCAGCCCCAGCATTTT. Amino acid sequence: CASSQGLGRANQPQHF.

The chain links TRBV6-5 to TRBJ2-3, with D perhaps matching TRBD2 (7 bases). The V gene lost 2 bases and the J gene lost 10 bases, with 13 bases spanning the gap. This CDR3 contains 13 residues. Germline V lookup: CDR1 MNHEY, CDR2 SVGAGI. The CDR3 DNA follows: TGTGCCAGCAGTTACAGGGGGGGCGAATCGCAGTATTTT. This gives the protein CASSYRGGESQYF.

V and J are TRBV19 and TRBJ1-2; 12 bases map to TRBD1. From germline, CDR1 is LNHDA and CDR2 SQIVND (reference sequence). The V segment lost 11 bases and the J segment 8 bases; nucleotides outside the gene matches: 9. There are 13 residues in the CDR3. The CDR3 region is CASLQGTGGGYTF. CDR3 in DNA: TGTGCCTCCCTACAGGGGACAGGGGGCGGCTACACCTTC.

The rearrangement links TRBV19 to TRBJ1-2; TRBD1 agrees at 9 bases. Trimming cost V 11 bases and J 2 bases; bases outside gene matches: 18. The CDR3 spans 17 residues. The germline CDR1 and CDR2 sequences are LNHDA and SQIVND (reference sequence). CDR3 sequence: CASEGQQGAKWNYGYTF. The DNA for the CDR3 is TGTGCCTCAGAGGGGCAACAGGGGGCTAAATGGAACTATGGCTACACCTTC. Based on the CDR3 plus reference TRBV19 and TRBJ1-2, the full variable domain is DGGITQSPKYLFRKEGQNVTLSCEQNLNHDAMYWYRQDPGQGLRLIYYSQIVNDFQKGDIAEGYSVSREKKESFPLTVTSAQKNPTAFYLCASEGQQGAKWNYGYTFGSGTRLTVV.

This chain links TRBV30 with TRBJ1-3; D remains unclear. Germline loops: CDR1 GTSNPN, CDR2 SVGIG (reference sequence). Trimming took off 5 bases at V and 7 bases at J, with 9 bases between the two ends. The CDR3 has 11 amino acids. The CDR3, as DNA: TGTGCCTGGGGGAGGGTGAACACCATATATTTT. This translates into CAWGRVNTIYF.

This sequence joins TRBV7-3 and TRBJ2-2; 14 positions agree with TRBD2. This CDR3 region has 19 residues. The V gene end was trimmed by 5 bases and the J gene end by 4 bases; junction bases not matched to a gene: 12. Germline-derived CDR1 and CDR2 are SGHTA and FQGTGA. The CDR3, as DNA: TGTGCCAGCAGCGATCCGGGACTAGCGGGGGCTATGGGCACCGGGGAGCTGTTTTTT. This sequence encodes CASSDPGLAGAMGTGELFF.

The rearrangement joins TRBV6-6 to TRBJ1-4; 10 bases agree with TRBD1. The CDR3 has 15 amino acids. From germline, CDR1 is MNHNY and CDR2 SVGAGI (reference sequence). J was trimmed by 6 bases and V by 0 bases; bases with no gene match: 1. The CDR3 DNA is TGTGCCAGCAGTTACTCCGGGACAGGGGATGAAAAACTGTTTTTT. It encodes CASSYSGTGDEKLFF.

The J gene is TRBJ1-3, the V gene TRBV10-3; no reliable D call. V shed 2 bases and J shed 16 bases, with 15 bases lying between them. This CDR3 region has 12 residues. Germline V gives CDR1 ENHRY, CDR2 SYGVKD. CDR3 region: CAISEVPPLRYF. In DNA, the CDR3 is TGTGCCATCAGTGAGGTCCCGCCCTTGCGGTATTTT.

This sequence joins TRBV19 and TRBJ1-1, with D maybe TRBD1 (6 bases). V lost 6 bases and J lost 11, with 19 bases in between. The V gene's germline CDR1 is LNHDA and CDR2 SQIVND (reference sequence). This CDR3 spans 13 amino acids. In DNA, the CDR3 is TGTGCCAGTAGGGAAAAAGGGGGAATGGAGGCTTTCTTT. This sequence encodes CASREKGGMEAFF.

Written as DNA, the CDR3 is TGTGCCAGTAGCAAAGAGACAGGGGATGGGCAGTACTTC. It encodes CASSKETGDGQYF. The genes are TRBV19 and TRBJ2-7, with 8 bases identical to TRBD1. Germline V gene lookup returns CDR1 LNHDA and CDR2 SQIVND (reference sequence). This CDR3 is built from 13 residues. Germline trimming cut 6 bases from V and 9 bases from J; bases unmatched to any gene: 10.

CDR3 residues: CASRDGQGEYQNIQYF. CDR3 DNA sequence: TGTGCCAGCAGGGACGGACAGGGAGAATACCAAAACATTCAGTACTTC. V is TRBV6-4 and J is TRBJ2-4; 8 bases are shared with TRBD1. The CDR3 is made up of 16 amino acids. CDR1 and CDR2 from the germline V gene are MRHNA and SNTAGT. J gave up 5 bases and V 6 bases, and 12 bases lay outside the gene matches.

V usage is TRBV28 and J usage is TRBJ2-7, with a possible D match to TRBD1 (6 bases). Trimming pared 6 bases from V and 2 bases from J, leaving 17 bases between. Germline V gives CDR1 MDHEN, CDR2 SYDVKM. This CDR3 comprises 15 residues. Written as DNA, the CDR3 is TGTGCCAGCAGAGGGGGTTTACTGATGCCCTACGAGCAGTACTTC. Protein: CASRGGLLMPYEQYF. The whole variable domain, remainder taken from reference TRBV28 and TRBJ2-7, is DVKVTQSSRYLVKRTGEKVFLECVQDMDHENMFWYRQDPGLGLRLIYFSYDVKMKEKGDIPEGYSVSREKKERFSLILESASTNQTSMYLCASRGGLLMPYEQYFGPGTRLTVT.

The V and J genes are TRBV5-1 and TRBJ1-6; weak D call: TRBD1 (6 bases). CDR1 is SGHRS and CDR2 is YFSETQ in the germline V gene. V lost 4 bases to trimming and J lost 6 bases, with 11 bases between them. The CDR3 sequence is 14 residues long. The CDR3 DNA sequence: TGCGCCAGCAGCGCATGGACAGTTAATTCACCCCTCCACTTT. Amino acid sequence: CASSAWTVNSPLHF. The full variable domain, with the rest looked up from reference TRBV5-1 and TRBJ1-6, is KAGVTQTPRYLIKTRGQQVTLSCSPISGHRSVSWYQQTPGQGLQFLFEYFSETQRNKGNFPGRFSGRQFSNSRSEMNVSTLELGDSALYLCASSAWTVNSPLHFGNGTRLTVT.

V gene TRBV7-2 combines with J gene TRBJ2-5; tentative D call: TRBD2 (5 bases). The CDR3 extends over 15 amino acids. The germline CDR1 and CDR2 sequences are SGHTA and FQGNSA. With 1 base removed from V and 2 bases from J, the gap between germline ends came to 11 bases. This chain's CDR3 is CASSLELGWQETQYF. DNA of the CDR3: TGTGCCAGCAGCTTAGAACTAGGCTGGCAAGAGACCCAGTACTTC.

V and J are TRBV5-1 and TRBJ1-2, with no clear D. With 3 bases removed from V and 0 bases from J, the gap between germline ends came to 9 bases. Germline lookup yields CDR1 SGHRS and CDR2 YFSETQ. The CDR3 is 14 amino acids. The CDR3 loop is CASSWAKPNYGYTF. Here the CDR3 DNA reads TGCGCCAGCAGCTGGGCAAAACCTAACTATGGCTACACCTTC.

The genes are TRBV27 and TRBJ2-7; a weak D match, TRBD1 (5 bases). The V end lost 6 bases, the J end lost 2 bases, and 20 bases lay between the germline ends. CDR1 is MNHEY and CDR2 is SMNVEV in the germline V gene (reference sequence). The CDR3 has 16 amino acids. The CDR3 protein is CASSPNEQDPPYEQYF. CDR3 DNA: TGTGCCAGCAGCCCGAACGAACAGGATCCCCCCTACGAGCAGTACTTC.